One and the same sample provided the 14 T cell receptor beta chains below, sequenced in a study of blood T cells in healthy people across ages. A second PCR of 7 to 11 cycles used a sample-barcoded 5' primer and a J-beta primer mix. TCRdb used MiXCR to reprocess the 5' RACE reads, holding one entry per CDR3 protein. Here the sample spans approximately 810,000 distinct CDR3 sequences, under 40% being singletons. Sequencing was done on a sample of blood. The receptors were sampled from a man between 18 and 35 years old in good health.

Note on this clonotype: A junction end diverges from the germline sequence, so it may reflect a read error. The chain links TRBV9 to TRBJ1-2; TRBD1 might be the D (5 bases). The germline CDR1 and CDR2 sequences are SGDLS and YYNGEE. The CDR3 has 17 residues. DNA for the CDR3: TGTGCCAGCAGCGTCCTGGGCTACAAAGGGACTGGCGATGGCTACATCTTC. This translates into CASSVLGYKGTGDGYIF.

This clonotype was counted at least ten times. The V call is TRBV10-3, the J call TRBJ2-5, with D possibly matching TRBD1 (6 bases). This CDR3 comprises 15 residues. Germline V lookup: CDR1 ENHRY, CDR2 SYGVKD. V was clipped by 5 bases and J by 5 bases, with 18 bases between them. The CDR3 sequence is CAISQGFGEGETQYF. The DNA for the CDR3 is TGTGCCATCAGTCAGGGGTTTGGAGAAGGGGAGACCCAGTACTTC.

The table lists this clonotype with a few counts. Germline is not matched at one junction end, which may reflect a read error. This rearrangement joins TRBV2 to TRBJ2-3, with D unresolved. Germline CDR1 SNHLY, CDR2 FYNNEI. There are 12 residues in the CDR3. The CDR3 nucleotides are TGTGCCAGCAGGGAAGGGCCAGATACGCAGTATTTT. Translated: CASREGPDTQYF.

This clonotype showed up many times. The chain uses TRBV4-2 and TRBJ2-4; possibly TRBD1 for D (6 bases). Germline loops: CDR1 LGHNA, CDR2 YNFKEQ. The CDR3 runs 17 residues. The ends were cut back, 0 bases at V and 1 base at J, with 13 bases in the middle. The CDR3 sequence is CASSQDAQGDAKNIQYF. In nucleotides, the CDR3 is TGTGCCAGCAGCCAAGATGCACAGGGAGACGCCAAAAACATTCAGTACTTC.

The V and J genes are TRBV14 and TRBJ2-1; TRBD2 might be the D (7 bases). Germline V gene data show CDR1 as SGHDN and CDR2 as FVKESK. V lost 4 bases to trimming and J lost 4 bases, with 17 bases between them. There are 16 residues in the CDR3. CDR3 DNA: TGTGCCAGCAGCCGAGGGGGGGGAAGTCGGTACAATGAGCAGTTCTTC. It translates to CASSRGGGSRYNEQFF.

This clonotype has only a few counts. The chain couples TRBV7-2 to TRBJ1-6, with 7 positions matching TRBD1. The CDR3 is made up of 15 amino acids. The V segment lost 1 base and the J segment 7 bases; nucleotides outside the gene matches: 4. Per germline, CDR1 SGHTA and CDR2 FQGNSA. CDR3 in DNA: TGTGCCAGCAGCTTAGAGACAGGGATAAATTCACCCCTCCACTTT. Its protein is CASSLETGINSPLHF.

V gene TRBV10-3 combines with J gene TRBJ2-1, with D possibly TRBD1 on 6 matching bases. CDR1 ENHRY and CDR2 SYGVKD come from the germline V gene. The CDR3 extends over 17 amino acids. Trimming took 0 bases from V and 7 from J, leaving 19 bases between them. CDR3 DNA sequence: TGTGCCATCAGTGAGTCGGGGGCAAGGGCTAGTGGAAATGAGCAGTTCTTC. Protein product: CAISESGARASGNEQFF.

CDR3 residues: CASSSKIAGGTDTQYF. The CDR3 DNA is TGTGCCAGCAGCTCGAAGATAGCGGGGGGCACAGATACGCAGTATTTT. V usage is TRBV9 and J usage is TRBJ2-3; 9 bases are a match to TRBD2. J gave up 1 base and V 4 bases, and 7 bases lay outside the gene matches. Germline CDR1 and CDR2: SGDLS and YYNGEE. The CDR3 totals 16 residues.

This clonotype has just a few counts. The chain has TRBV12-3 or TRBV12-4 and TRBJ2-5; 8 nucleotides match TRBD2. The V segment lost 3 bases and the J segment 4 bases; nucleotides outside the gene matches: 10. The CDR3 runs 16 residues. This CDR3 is CASSLMSGGLGETQYF. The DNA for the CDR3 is TGTGCCAGCAGTTTGATGAGCGGGGGTCTGGGAGAGACCCAGTACTTC.

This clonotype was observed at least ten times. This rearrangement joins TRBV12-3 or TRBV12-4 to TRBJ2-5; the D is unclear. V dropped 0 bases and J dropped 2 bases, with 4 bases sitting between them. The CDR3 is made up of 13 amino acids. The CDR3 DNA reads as TGTGCCAGCAGTTTAGCCTCTCAAGAGACCCAGTACTTC. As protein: CASSLASQETQYF.

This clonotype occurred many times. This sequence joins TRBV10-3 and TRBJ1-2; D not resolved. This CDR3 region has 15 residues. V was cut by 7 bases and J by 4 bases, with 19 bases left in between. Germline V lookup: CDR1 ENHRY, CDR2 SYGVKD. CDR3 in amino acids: CAITPEVGGGYGYTF. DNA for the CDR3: TGTGCCATCACCCCCGAAGTAGGTGGTGGCTATGGCTACACCTTC.

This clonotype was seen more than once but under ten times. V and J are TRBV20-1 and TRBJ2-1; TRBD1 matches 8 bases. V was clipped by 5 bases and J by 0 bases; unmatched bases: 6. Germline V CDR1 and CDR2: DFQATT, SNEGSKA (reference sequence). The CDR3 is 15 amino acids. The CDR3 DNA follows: TGCAGTGCTCGATTACAGGGGGTCTCCTACAATGAGCAGTTCTTC. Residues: CSARLQGVSYNEQFF.

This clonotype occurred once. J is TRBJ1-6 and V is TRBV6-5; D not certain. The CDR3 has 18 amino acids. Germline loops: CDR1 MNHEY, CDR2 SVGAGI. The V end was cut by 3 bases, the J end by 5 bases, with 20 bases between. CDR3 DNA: TGTGCCAGCAGTTATTTCGGCATCTTTCCCAGTAATAATTCACCCCTCCACTTT. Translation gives CASSYFGIFPSNNSPLHF.

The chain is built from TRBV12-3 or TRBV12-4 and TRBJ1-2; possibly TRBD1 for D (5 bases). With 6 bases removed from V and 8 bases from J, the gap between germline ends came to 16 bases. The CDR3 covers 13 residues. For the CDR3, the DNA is TGTGCCAGCAGCCCTAACAGGAGTAAGGGCTACACCTTC. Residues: CASSPNRSKGYTF.